This is a list of T cell receptor beta chains from one sample in a study of shared clonotypes between healthy human individuals. Assay: immunoSEQ multiplex PCR; the TCRdb copy retains only in-frame clones and omits some. The table shows a few million clones, with more than 80% occurring only once. The sample taken for sequencing was naive CD4+ T cells sorted from blood. The receptors originated from a man aged 18 to 35 in good health. The CDR3 runs from the conserved cysteine through the conserved F or W. A D gene is named only where the DNA matches it firmly. Clone size is not always given. Where it is, it says once, few, many or a class for expanded clones.

D,V,size,J,CDR3,DNA
TRBD1,TRBV2,.,TRBJ2-1,CASRTGVFVFF,TGTGCCAGCAGGACAGGGGTTTTTGTGTTCTTC
.,TRBV4-2,.,TRBJ1-3,CASSQETLRDTIYF,TGTGCCAGCAGCCAAGAAACACTAAGAGACACCATATATTTT
TRBD2,TRBV5-4,.,TRBJ2-3,CASSLDGSGRQSHTQYF,TGTGCCAGCAGCTTGGATGGTAGCGGGAGGCAAAGTCATACGCAGTATTTT
.,TRBV15,.,TRBJ2-7,CATSRETSTYEQYF,TGTGCCACCAGCAGGGAGACAAGTACCTACGAGCAGTACTTC
.,TRBV6-1,.,TRBJ1-2,CASSRTEDGYTF,TGTGCCAGCAGTAGGACAGAGGATGGCTACACCTTC
.,TRBV16,.,TRBJ1-1,CASSQWAGNTEAFF,TGTGCCAGCAGCCAATGGGCAGGGAACACTGAAGCTTTCTTT
.,TRBV10-3,.,TRBJ2-7,CAISEGAYEQYF,TGTGCCATCAGTGAGGGTGCCTACGAGCAGTACTTC
.,TRBV11-2,.,TRBJ2-3,CASSLERLADTQYF,TGTGCCAGCAGCTTAGAACGTCTCGCAGATACGCAGTATTTT
.,TRBV2,once,TRBJ1-2,CASSFDGNYGYTF,TGTGCCAGCAGTTTCGACGGGAACTATGGCTACACCTTC
.,TRBV7-3,.,TRBJ1-2,CASSLNPGQPYGYTF,TGTGCCAGCAGCTTAAACCCCGGGCAACCCTATGGCTACACCTTC
.,TRBV27,.,TRBJ2-7,CASSLSGLRGEQYF,TGTGCCAGCAGTTTATCGGGCCTTAGGGGAGAGCAGTACTTC
.,TRBV9,.,TRBJ1-6,CASSVLTVNSPLHF,TGTGCCAGCAGCGTTTTGACGGTTAATTCACCCCTCCACTTT
.,TRBV15,.,TRBJ1-5,CATSRGPIQGSNQPQHF,TGTGCCACCAGCAGAGGGCCGATACAGGGCTCCAATCAGCCCCAGCATTTT
TRBD1,TRBV29-1,.,TRBJ1-1,CSVHRGGAEAFF,TGCAGCGTCCACAGGGGCGGGGCTGAAGCTTTCTTT
.,TRBV9,.,TRBJ2-5,CAILQETQYF,TGTGCCATCCTCCAAGAGACCCAGTACTTC
.,TRBV5-4,.,TRBJ1-1,CASSLVDRTNTEAFF,TGTGCCAGCAGCTTAGTGGACAGAACGAACACTGAAGCTTTCTTT
.,TRBV7-2,.,TRBJ2-5,CASSLVWGSVYF,TGTGCCAGCAGCTTAGTTTGGGGCAGCGTGTACTTC
TRBD1,TRBV18,.,TRBJ2-7,CASSGDRSSYEQYF,TGTGCCAGCTCCGGGGACAGGAGCTCCTACGAGCAGTACTTC
.,TRBV5-1,once,TRBJ2-1,CASSLVGGNEQFF,TGCGCCAGCAGCTTGGTCGGGGGCAATGAGCAGTTCTTC
.,TRBV9,.,TRBJ2-2,CASSVAVGANTGELFF,TGTGCCAGCAGCGTAGCTGTGGGCGCGAACACCGGGGAGCTGTTTTTT
TRBD2,TRBV6-6,.,TRBJ2-5,CASSRLAGGGWETQYF,TGTGCCAGCAGCCGACTAGCGGGAGGTGGTTGGGAGACCCAGTACTTC
.,TRBV18,.,TRBJ1-1,CASSQENTEAFF,TGTGCCAGCTCACAGGAGAACACTGAAGCTTTCTTT
.,TRBV28,once,TRBJ1-5,CAAHGSLGQPQHF,TGTGCCGCCCACGGGAGTTTGGGACAGCCCCAGCATTTT
TRBD2,TRBV5-1,.,TRBJ2-1,CASSFSGGTYNEQFF,TGCGCCAGCAGCTTTAGCGGGGGGACCTACAATGAGCAGTTCTTC
.,TRBV19,.,TRBJ1-2,CASRTGTAYGYTF,TGTGCCAGTAGAACCGGGACGGCCTATGGCTACACCTTC
.,TRBV19,.,TRBJ1-2,CASSTSASGYGYTF,TGTGCCAGTAGTACCTCGGCCTCGGGCTATGGCTACACCTTC
.,TRBV6-5,.,TRBJ2-5,CASSSRDHYGETQYF,TGTGCCAGCAGTTCCCGGGACCATTACGGGGAGACCCAGTACTTC
.,TRBV6-5,.,TRBJ1-6,CATGRTLPYNSPLHF,TGTGCCACCGGCCGAACCCTACCCTATAATTCACCCCTCCACTTT
.,TRBV2,.,TRBJ2-7,CASSDGQRVIYEQYF,TGTGCCAGCAGTGATGGGCAACGAGTGATCTACGAGCAGTACTTC
TRBD2,TRBV5-1,.,TRBJ2-7,CASSPTSGSRYEQYF,TGCGCCAGCAGCCCCACTAGCGGGAGTCGGTACGAGCAGTACTTC
.,TRBV5-1,.,TRBJ2-7,CASSLVGEIYEQYF,TGCGCCAGCAGCTTGGTAGGTGAGATTTACGAGCAGTACTTC
.,TRBV27,.,TRBJ2-3,CASSLWRTRTDTQYF,TGTGCCAGCAGTTTATGGCGGACCCGCACAGATACGCAGTATTTT
.,TRBV10-3,.,TRBJ2-3,CAIKRVSTDTQYF,TGTGCCATCAAGAGGGTTTCCACAGATACGCAGTATTTT
TRBD2,TRBV5-1,.,TRBJ2-2,CASSGGTSGNTGELFF,TGCGCCAGCAGCGGCGGGACTAGCGGGAACACCGGGGAGCTGTTTTTT
.,TRBV11-2,.,TRBJ2-5,CASSLWSEVVETQYF,TGTGCCAGCAGCTTATGGTCGGAGGTTGTGGAGACCCAGTACTTC
TRBD2,TRBV11-2,.,TRBJ2-1,CASNPTLAGVYNEQFF,TGTGCCAGCAACCCGACCCTAGCGGGGGTCTACAATGAGCAGTTCTTC
TRBD2,TRBV4-1,.,TRBJ2-3,CASSQDSTSGGFSTDTQYF,TGCGCCAGCAGCCAAGATTCCACTAGCGGGGGTTTCAGCACAGATACGCAGTATTTT
.,TRBV9,.,TRBJ2-7,CASSVDGGYEQYF,TGTGCCAGCAGCGTAGATGGGGGTTACGAGCAGTACTTC
TRBD1,TRBV5-1,.,TRBJ2-7,CASSGEGQGFSEQYF,TGCGCCAGCAGCGGGGAGGGACAGGGTTTTTCCGAGCAGTACTTC
TRBD1,TRBV5-1,.,TRBJ2-6,CASTSGGRGLSGANVLTF,TGCGCCAGCACCTCTGGGGGCAGGGGGCTCTCTGGGGCCAACGTCCTGACTTTC
.,TRBV21-1,.,TRBJ2-7,CASSKVVLGRYEQYF,TGTGCCAGCAGCAAAGTAGTACTGGGGAGATACGAGCAGTACTTC
TRBD2,TRBV2,.,TRBJ2-7,CASIDLRGNSYEQYF,TGTGCCAGCATAGATTTGCGGGGGAACTCCTACGAGCAGTACTTC
TRBD1,TRBV6-1,.,TRBJ2-5,CASTNLQGAWETQYF,TGTGCCAGCACAAACCTTCAGGGGGCGTGGGAGACCCAGTACTTC
.,TRBV28,few,TRBJ1-2,CASSSPPSYTF,TGTGCCAGCAGTTCGCCGCCCAGCTACACCTTC
.,TRBV5-4,once,TRBJ2-7,CASSSGREDKTYEQYF,TGTGCCAGCAGCTCGGGGCGGGAAGACAAGACCTACGAGCAGTACTTC